This TCR beta chain was found in a study of CD8+ T cells in alopecia areata. Study information: In an open-label trial, patients got 5 to 10 mg tofacitinib twice daily. Affected scalp percentage gauged treated patients' severity.

Comment on this clone: No antigen is known for it.

The CDR3 runs to 16 residues. The trim removed 6 bases at V and 6 bases at J, leaving 14 bases unmatched. CDR1 MNHEY and CDR2 SMNVEV come from the germline V gene (reference sequence). Investigators isolated RNA and reverse transcribed it into cDNA to act as the sequencing template. The protocol was immunoSEQ multiplex PCR, while the TCRdb copy is restricted to in-frame clones and leaves out a portion. The table includes under 130,000 clones, 70% to 90% detected once. Study results and limitations: The presence of one nonresponder keeps the tie between baseline CD8+ expansion and response uncertain.

As to treatment: oral pan-JAK inhibitor, 5-10 mg twice daily. Peripheral blood and lesional scalp punch biopsies were taken from alopecia areata patients. The chain uses TRBV27 and TRBJ2-1, with 7 bases lining up with TRBD2. Sequenced here: CD8+ T cells sorted from blood, sampled at week 34, from a patient treated with tofacitinib. The source is a human donor with alopecia areata. CDR3 sequence (DNA): TGTGCCAGCAGCCCTCTGGGGGAGGGGATGGGCAATGAGCAGTTCTTC. This sequence encodes CASSPLGEGMGNEQFF.